Detailed here is one TCR beta chain. Its antigen remains unidentified. Sequencing was limited to surgery cases with top T cell transcript signatures in brain tissue. The data belong to a study of brain T cells in children with intractable seizures. Study observations and caveats: Absence of clones before surgery may stem from lower sequencing depth.

The table came from immunoSEQ multiplex PCR; TCRdb's copy has only in-frame clones and leaves some out. The table has about 76,000 clones, around 93% seen once. Trimming removed 0 bases from V and 6 bases from J, with 16 bases in between. There are 15 residues in the CDR3. This TCR derives from a boy under two years old with tuberous sclerosis and intractable seizures. The V call is TRBV5-7, the J call TRBJ2-7; D is ambiguous. TRBV5-7 is an ORF; its function is uncertain. The sample consisted of peripheral blood, taken at surgery. The CDR3 bases are TGTGCCAGCAGCTTGGGGAAACTCCTGGCTACCGAGCAGTACTTC. Its translation: CASSLGKLLATEQYF.